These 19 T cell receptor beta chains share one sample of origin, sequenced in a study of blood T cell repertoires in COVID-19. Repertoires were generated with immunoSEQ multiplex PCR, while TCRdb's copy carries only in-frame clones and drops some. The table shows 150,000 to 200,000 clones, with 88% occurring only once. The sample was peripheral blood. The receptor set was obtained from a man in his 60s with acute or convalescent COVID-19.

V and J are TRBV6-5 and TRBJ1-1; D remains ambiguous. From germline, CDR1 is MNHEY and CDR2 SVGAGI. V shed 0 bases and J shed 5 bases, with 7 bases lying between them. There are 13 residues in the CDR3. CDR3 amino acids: CASSYSLNTEAFF. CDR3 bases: TGTGCCAGCAGTTACTCCCTTAATACTGAAGCTTTCTTT.

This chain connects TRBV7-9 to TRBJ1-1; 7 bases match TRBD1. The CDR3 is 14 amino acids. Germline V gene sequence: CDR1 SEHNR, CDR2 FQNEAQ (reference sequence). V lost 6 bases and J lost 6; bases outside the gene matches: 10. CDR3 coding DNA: TGTGCCAGCAGTTCAACAGGGGTGGACGCTGAAGCTTTCTTT. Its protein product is CASSSTGVDAEAFF.

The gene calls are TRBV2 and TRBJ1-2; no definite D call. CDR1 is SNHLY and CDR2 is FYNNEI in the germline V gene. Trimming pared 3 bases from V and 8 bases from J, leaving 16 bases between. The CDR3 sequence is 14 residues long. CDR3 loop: CASSDPGRLSGYTF. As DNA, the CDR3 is TGTGCCAGCAGTGACCCCGGCAGGCTTTCCGGCTACACCTTC.

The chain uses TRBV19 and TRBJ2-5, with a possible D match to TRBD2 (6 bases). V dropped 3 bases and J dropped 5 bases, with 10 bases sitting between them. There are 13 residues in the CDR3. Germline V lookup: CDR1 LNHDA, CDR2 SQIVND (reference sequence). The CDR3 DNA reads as TGTGCCAGTAGTATTACGGGGAGGGAGACCCAGTACTTC. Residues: CASSITGRETQYF.

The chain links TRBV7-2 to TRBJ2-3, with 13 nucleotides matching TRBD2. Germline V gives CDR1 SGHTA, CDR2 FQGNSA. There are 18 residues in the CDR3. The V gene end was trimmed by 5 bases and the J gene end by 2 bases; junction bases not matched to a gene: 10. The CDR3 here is CASSLRLAGGRFTDTQYF. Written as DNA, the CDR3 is TGTGCCAGCAGCCTTCGACTAGCGGGGGGCCGGTTCACAGATACGCAGTATTTT.

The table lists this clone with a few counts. CDR3 nucleotide sequence: TGTGCCAGCAGTGACCGTGGACACGTCTACGAGCAGTACTTC. This encodes CASSDRGHVYEQYF. The chain couples TRBV6-1 to TRBJ2-7; tentative D call: TRBD1 (5 bases). The CDR3 sequence is 14 residues long. Germline V gene sequence: CDR1 MNHNS, CDR2 SASEGT. Deletions cut 3 bases from V and 3 bases from J, with 12 bases between.

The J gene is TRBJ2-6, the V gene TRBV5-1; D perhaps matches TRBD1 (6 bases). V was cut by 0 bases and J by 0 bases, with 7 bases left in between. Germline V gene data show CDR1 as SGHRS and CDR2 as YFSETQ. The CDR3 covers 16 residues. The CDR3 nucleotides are TGCGCCAGCAGCTTGGCAGGGGACTCTGGGGCCAACGTCCTGACTTTC. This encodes CASSLAGDSGANVLTF.

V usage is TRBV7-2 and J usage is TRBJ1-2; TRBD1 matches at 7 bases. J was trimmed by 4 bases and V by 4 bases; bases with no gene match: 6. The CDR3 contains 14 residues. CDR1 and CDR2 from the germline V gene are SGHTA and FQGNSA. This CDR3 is CASSSSTGIYGYTF. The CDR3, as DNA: TGTGCCAGCAGCTCCTCGACAGGGATCTATGGCTACACCTTC.

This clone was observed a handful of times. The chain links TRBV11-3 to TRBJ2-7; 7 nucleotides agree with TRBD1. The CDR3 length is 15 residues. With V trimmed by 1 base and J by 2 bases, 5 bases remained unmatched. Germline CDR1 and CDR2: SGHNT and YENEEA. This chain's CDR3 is CASSLALGQTYEQYF. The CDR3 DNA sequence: TGTGCCAGCAGCTTAGCGTTGGGACAGACCTACGAGCAGTACTTC.

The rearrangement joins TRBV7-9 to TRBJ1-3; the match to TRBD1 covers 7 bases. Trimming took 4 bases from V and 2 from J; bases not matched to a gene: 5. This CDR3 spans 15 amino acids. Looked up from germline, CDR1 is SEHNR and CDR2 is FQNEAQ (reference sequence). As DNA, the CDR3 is TGTGCCAGCAGCTCGCCTGACAGGGCTGGAAACACCATATATTTT. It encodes CASSSPDRAGNTIYF. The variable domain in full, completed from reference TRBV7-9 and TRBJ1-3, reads DTGVSQNPRHKITKRGQNVTFRCDPISEHNRLYWYRQTLGQGPEFLTYFQNEAQLEKSRLLSDRFSAERPKGSFSTLEIQRTEQGDSAMYLCASSSPDRAGNTIYFGEGSWLTVV.

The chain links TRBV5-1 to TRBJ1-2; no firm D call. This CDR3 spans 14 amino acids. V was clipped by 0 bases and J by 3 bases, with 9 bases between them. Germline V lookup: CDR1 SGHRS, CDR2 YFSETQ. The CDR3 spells CASSLARRDYGYTF. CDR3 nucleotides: TGCGCCAGCAGCTTGGCGAGACGGGACTATGGCTACACCTTC.

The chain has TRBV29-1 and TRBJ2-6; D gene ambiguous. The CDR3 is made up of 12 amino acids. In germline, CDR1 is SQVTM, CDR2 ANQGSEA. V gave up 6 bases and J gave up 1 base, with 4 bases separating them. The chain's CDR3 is CSVLSGANVLTF. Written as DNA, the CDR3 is TGCAGCGTACTTTCTGGGGCCAACGTCCTGACTTTC.

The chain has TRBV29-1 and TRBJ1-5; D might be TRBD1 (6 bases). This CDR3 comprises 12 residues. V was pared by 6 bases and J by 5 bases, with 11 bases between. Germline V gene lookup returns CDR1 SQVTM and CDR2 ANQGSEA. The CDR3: CSVQGEDQPQHF. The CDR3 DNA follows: TGCAGCGTACAGGGAGAGGATCAGCCCCAGCATTTT.

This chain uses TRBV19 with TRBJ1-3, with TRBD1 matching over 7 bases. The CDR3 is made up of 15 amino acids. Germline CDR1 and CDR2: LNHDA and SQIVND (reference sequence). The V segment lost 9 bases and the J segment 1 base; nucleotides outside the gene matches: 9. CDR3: CASYRQGRSGNTIYF. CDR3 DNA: TGTGCCAGCTATAGACAGGGTCGATCTGGAAACACCATATATTTT.

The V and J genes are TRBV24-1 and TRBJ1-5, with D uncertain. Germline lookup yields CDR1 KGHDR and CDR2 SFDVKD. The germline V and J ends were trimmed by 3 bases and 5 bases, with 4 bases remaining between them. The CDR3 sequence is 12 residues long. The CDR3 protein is CATSDQDQPQHF. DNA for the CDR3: TGTGCCACCAGTGATCAGGATCAGCCCCAGCATTTT.

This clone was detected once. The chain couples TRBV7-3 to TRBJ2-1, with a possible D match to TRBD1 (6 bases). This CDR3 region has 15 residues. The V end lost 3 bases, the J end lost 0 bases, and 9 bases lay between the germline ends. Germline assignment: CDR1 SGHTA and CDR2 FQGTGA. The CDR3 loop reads CASSFQGGSYNEQFF. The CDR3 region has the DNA TGTGCCAGCAGCTTCCAAGGGGGCTCCTACAATGAGCAGTTCTTC.

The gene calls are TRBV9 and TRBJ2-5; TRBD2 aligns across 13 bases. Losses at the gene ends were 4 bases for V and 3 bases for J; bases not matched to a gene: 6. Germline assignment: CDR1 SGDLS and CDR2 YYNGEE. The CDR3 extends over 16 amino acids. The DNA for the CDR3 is TGTGCCAGCAGCAAAGGAGGACTAGCGGGAGAAGAGACCCAGTACTTC. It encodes CASSKGGLAGEETQYF.

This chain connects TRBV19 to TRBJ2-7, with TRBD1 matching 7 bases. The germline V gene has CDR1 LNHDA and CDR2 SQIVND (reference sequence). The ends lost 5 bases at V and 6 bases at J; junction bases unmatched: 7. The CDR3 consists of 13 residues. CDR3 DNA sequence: TGTGCCAGTAGTGTCCTGACAGGGTCCGAGCAGTACTTC. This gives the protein CASSVLTGSEQYF.

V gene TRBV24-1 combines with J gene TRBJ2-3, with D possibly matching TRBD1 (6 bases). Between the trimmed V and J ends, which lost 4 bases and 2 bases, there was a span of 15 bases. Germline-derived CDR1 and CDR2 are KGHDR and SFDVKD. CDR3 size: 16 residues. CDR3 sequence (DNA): TGTGCCACCAGTGACACAGGGCTGGGAAACACAGATACGCAGTATTTT. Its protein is CATSDTGLGNTDTQYF.